Below are 8 T cell receptor beta chains sequenced from a single sample in a study of blood T cell repertoires in COVID-19. Produced via immunoSEQ multiplex PCR; TCRdb's table is partial and in-frame only. Of approximately 200,000 clones listed, under 90% are singletons. Specimen: peripheral blood. All receptors come from an elderly woman with COVID-19, enrolled during active disease.

This clone occurred once. This chain connects TRBV7-8 to TRBJ2-2; 8 bases match TRBD2. The V gene's germline CDR1 is SGHVS and CDR2 FQNEAQ. The CDR3 consists of 15 residues. The junction had 11 bases not matched to a gene; V was cut back by 7 bases and J by 7 bases. The CDR3 nucleotides are TGTGCCAGCAAAAAAGCGGGGGCAAATGGCGGGGAGCTGTTTTTT. It translates to CASKKAGANGGELFF. Supplemented by reference TRBV7-8 and TRBJ2-2, the full variable domain reads GAGVSQSPRYKVAKRGQDVALRCDPISGHVSLFWYQQALGQGPEFLTYFQNEAQLDKSGLPSDRFFAERPEGSVSTLKIQRTQQEDSAVYLCASKKAGANGGELFFGEGSRLTVL.

This chain uses TRBV5-4 with TRBJ1-2, with D tentatively TRBD1 (5 bases). The V gene lost 4 bases and the J gene lost 5 bases, with 12 bases spanning the gap. There are 13 residues in the CDR3. CDR1 and CDR2 (germline): SGHNT, YYREEE (reference sequence). CDR3 nucleotide sequence: TGTGCCAGCAGCCACGACAGTTCGTATGGCTACACCTTC. Translating it yields CASSHDSSYGYTF.

This clone was counted a single time. The V call is TRBV4-1, the J call TRBJ2-3, with a tentative D call TRBD1 (6 bases). The CDR3 is 16 amino acids. Trimming left V 4 bases short and J 2 bases short, with 16 bases between. Germline CDR1 MGHRA, CDR2 YSYEKL. The CDR3 bases are TGCGCCAGCAGCCTAGGTCTTAGGGGGAACACAGATACGCAGTATTTT. Amino acid sequence: CASSLGLRGNTDTQYF.

This clone occurred a few times. The chain joins TRBV4-1 to TRBJ1-5, with TRBD1 as a possible D gene (5 bases). The CDR3 length is 14 residues. V was clipped by 0 bases and J by 8 bases, with 11 bases between them. The germline CDR1 and CDR2 sequences are MGHRA and YSYEKL. CDR3 amino acids: CASSQDQGIEPQHF. The CDR3 DNA reads TGCGCCAGCAGCCAAGATCAGGGAATAGAGCCCCAGCATTTT.

This CDR3 reads CATTRDREIHGYTF. CDR3 bases: TGTGCCACCACCCGGGACAGGGAGATCCATGGCTACACCTTC. J is TRBJ1-2 and V is TRBV15, with TRBD1 matching over 9 bases. The CDR3 is 14 amino acids. Germline lookup yields CDR1 LNHNV and CDR2 YYDKDF (reference sequence). V was clipped by 7 bases and J by 6 bases; unmatched bases: 9.

This sequence joins TRBV27 and TRBJ2-3, with a possible D match to TRBD1 (6 bases). The length of the CDR3 is 20 residues. Germline CDR1 MNHEY, CDR2 SMNVEV (reference sequence). Between the trimmed V and J ends, which lost 1 base and 6 bases, there was a span of 29 bases. DNA for the CDR3: TGTGCCAGCAGTTTATATATGCCCGGGGACAACCCTAGAGCGGCTGATACGCAGTATTTT. This gives the protein CASSLYMPGDNPRAADTQYF.

This chain uses TRBV29-1 with TRBJ1-1; D call uncertain. Germline V gene lookup returns CDR1 SQVTM and CDR2 ANQGSEA. This CDR3 contains 14 residues. V lost 4 bases to trimming and J lost 1 base, with 13 bases between them. DNA of the CDR3: TGCAGCGTTGGGCAGAGGCACCCGAACACTGAAGCTTTCTTT. It translates to CSVGQRHPNTEAFF. Full variable domain (remainder filled in from reference TRBV29-1 and TRBJ1-1): SAVISQKPSRDICQRGTSLTIQCQVDSQVTMMFWYRQQPGQSLTLIATANQGSEATYESGFVIDKFPISRPNLTFSTLTVSNMSPEDSSIYLCSVGQRHPNTEAFFGQGTRLTVV.

V and J are TRBV19 and TRBJ1-2; a possible D gene is TRBD1 (5 bases). The germline gives CDR1 LNHDA, CDR2 SQIVND (reference sequence). Deletions cut 6 bases from V and 2 bases from J, with 16 bases between. The CDR3 is 15 residues long. The CDR3 DNA is TGTGCCAGTAGCCCCGGAGGGCAGGGAAACTATGGCTACACCTTC. Translating gives CASSPGGQGNYGYTF. Combining the CDR3 with reference TRBV19 and TRBJ1-2 gives the whole variable domain DGGITQSPKYLFRKEGQNVTLSCEQNLNHDAMYWYRQDPGQGLRLIYYSQIVNDFQKGDIAEGYSVSREKKESFPLTVTSAQKNPTAFYLCASSPGGQGNYGYTFGSGTRLTVV.